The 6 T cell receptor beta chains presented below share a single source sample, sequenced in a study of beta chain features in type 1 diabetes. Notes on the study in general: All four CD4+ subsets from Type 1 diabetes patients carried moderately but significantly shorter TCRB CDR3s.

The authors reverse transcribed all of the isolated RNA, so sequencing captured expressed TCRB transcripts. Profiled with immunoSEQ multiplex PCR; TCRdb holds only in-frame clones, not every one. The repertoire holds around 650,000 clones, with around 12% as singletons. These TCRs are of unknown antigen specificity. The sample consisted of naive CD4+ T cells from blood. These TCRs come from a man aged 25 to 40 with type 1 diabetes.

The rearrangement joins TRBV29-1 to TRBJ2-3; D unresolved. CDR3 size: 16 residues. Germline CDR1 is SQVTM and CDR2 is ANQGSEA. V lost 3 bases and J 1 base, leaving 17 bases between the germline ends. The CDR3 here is CSVDSDWGLGTDTQYF. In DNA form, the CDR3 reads TGCAGCGTTGACTCCGACTGGGGTCTTGGCACAGATACGCAGTATTTT.

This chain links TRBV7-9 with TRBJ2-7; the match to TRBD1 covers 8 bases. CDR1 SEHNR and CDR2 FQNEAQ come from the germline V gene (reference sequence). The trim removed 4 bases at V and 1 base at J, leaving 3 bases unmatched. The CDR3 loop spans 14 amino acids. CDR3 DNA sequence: TGTGCCAGCAGCTATAGGACAGGGTCCTACGAGCAGTACTTC. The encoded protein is CASSYRTGSYEQYF.

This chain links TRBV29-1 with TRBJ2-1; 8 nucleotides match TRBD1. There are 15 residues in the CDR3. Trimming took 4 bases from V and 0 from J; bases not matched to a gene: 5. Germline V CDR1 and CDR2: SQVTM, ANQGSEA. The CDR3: CSVAGTGGSYNEQFF. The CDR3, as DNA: TGCAGCGTTGCTGGAACAGGGGGCTCCTACAATGAGCAGTTCTTC.

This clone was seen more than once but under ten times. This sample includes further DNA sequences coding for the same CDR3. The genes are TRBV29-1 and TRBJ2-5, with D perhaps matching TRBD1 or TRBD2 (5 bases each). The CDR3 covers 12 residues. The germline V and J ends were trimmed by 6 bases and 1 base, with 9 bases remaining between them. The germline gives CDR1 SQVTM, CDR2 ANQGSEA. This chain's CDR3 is CSVRDGQETQYF. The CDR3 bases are TGCAGCGTCCGGGACGGCCAAGAGACCCAGTACTTC.

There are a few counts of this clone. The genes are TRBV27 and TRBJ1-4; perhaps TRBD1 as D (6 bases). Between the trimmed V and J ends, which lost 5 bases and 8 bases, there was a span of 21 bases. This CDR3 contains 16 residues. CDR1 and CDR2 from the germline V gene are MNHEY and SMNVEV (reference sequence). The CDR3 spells CASSIPLTGLEEKLFF. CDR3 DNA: TGTGCCAGCAGTATACCACTTACAGGGTTGGAGGAAAAACTGTTTTTT.

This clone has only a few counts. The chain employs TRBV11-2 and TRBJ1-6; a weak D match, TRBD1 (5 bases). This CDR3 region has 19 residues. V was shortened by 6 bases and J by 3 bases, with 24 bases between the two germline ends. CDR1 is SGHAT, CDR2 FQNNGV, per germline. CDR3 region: CASRFQAWGRAHYNSPLHF. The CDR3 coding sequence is TGTGCCAGCAGATTCCAGGCGTGGGGCAGGGCCCACTATAATTCACCCCTCCACTTT. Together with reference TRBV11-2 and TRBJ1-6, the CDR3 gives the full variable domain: EAGVAQSPRYKIIEKRQSVAFWCNPISGHATLYWYQQILGQGPKLLIQFQNNGVVDDSQLPKDRFSAERLKGVDSTLKIQPAKLEDSAVYLCASRFQAWGRAHYNSPLHFGNGTRLTVT.